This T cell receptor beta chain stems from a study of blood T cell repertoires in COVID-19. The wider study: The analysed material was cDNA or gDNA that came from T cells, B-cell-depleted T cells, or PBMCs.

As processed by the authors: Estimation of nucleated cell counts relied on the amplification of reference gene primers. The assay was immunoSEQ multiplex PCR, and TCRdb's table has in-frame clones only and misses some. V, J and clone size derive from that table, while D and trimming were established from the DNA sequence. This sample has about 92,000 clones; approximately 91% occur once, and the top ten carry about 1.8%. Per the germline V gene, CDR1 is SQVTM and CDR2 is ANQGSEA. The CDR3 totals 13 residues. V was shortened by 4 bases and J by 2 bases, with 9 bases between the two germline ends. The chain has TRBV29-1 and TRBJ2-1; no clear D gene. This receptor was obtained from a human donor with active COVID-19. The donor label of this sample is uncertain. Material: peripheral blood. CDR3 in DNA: TGCAGCGTTGTGGAGTTCCCCTACAATGAGCAGTTCTTC. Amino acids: CSVVEFPYNEQFF.